One and the same sample provided the 12 T cell receptor beta chains below, sequenced in a study of blood T cell repertoires in COVID-19. Method: immunoSEQ multiplex PCR; TCRdb's copy keeps in-frame clones and lacks some. The sample gives 40,000 to 50,000 clones, around 80% of which show up once; about 25% is in the top ten. The sequencing sample was made of peripheral blood. These receptors originate from a man in his 70s with acute or convalescent COVID-19.

This chain uses TRBV6-6 with TRBJ2-1, with TRBD2 as a possible D gene (6 bases). In germline, CDR1 is MNHNY, CDR2 SVGAGI (reference sequence). V lost 6 bases to trimming and J lost 0 bases, with 27 bases between them. CDR3 length: 20 amino acids. The DNA for the CDR3 is TGTGCCAGCAGCCTGACCCTTCCGGGGCTAGCGCGACGCTCCTACAATGAGCAGTTCTTC. Translating gives CASSLTLPGLARRSYNEQFF.

V gene TRBV10-3 combines with J gene TRBJ2-5, with D perhaps matching TRBD2 (7 bases). Germline V gives CDR1 ENHRY, CDR2 SYGVKD. Trimming took off 4 bases at V and 1 base at J, with 13 bases between the two ends. CDR3 size: 15 residues. The CDR3 DNA sequence: TGTGCCATCAGTGGGGTGAGGGGGGGCCAAGAGACCCAGTACTTC. As protein: CAISGVRGGQETQYF.

V and J are TRBV7-3 and TRBJ2-3; unclear D gene. The CDR3 is 16 residues long. V was cut by 1 base and J by 0 bases, with 11 bases left in between. Germline CDR1 reads SGHTA; CDR2 reads FQGTGA. The CDR3: CASSLKADTSTDTQYF. The CDR3 DNA sequence: TGTGCCAGCAGCTTAAAGGCTGACACTAGCACAGATACGCAGTATTTT.

The rearrangement uses TRBV10-1 and TRBJ2-3; 10 bases are a match to TRBD1. The CDR3 runs to 15 residues. Germline CDR1 is WNHNN and CDR2 is SYGVQD (reference sequence). The ends lost 5 bases at V and 6 bases at J; junction bases unmatched: 8. CDR3 residues: CASSLTGTGADTQYF. DNA for the CDR3: TGCGCCAGCAGTCTTACCGGGACAGGGGCCGATACGCAGTATTTT.

The chain carries TRBV6-5 and TRBJ2-7; 13 bases are shared with TRBD2. V shed 9 bases, J shed 1 base, and the junction held 6 bases outside the gene matches. Germline CDR1 reads MNHEY; CDR2 reads SVGAGI. This CDR3 is 15 amino acids long. DNA of the CDR3: TGTGCCAGTTCCGGGACTAGCGGGAAATCCTACGAGCAGTACTTC. It codes for CASSGTSGKSYEQYF.

The rearrangement joins TRBV5-6 to TRBJ1-2, with D uncertain. This CDR3 contains 11 residues. With 4 bases removed from V and 5 bases from J, the gap between germline ends came to 6 bases. CDR1 and CDR2 from the germline V gene are SGHDT and YYEEEE. The CDR3 DNA sequence: TGTGCCAGCAGCCTAAGTTATGGCTACACCTTC. Translation gives CASSLSYGYTF.

The V gene is TRBV7-9, the J gene TRBJ2-3; 13 bases are a match to TRBD2. This CDR3 region has 16 residues. With V trimmed by 5 bases and J by 4 bases, 6 bases remained unmatched. The germline CDR1 and CDR2 sequences are SEHNR and FQNEAQ (reference sequence). CDR3 nucleotide sequence: TGTGCCAGCAGCAAACTAGCGGGAGGGAGAGCAGATACGCAGTATTTT. Amino acids: CASSKLAGGRADTQYF.

The rearrangement joins TRBV5-1 to TRBJ1-1; possible D gene TRBD1, 5 bases. V was shortened by 0 bases and J by 3 bases, with 9 bases between the two germline ends. This CDR3 region has 14 residues. CDR1 is SGHRS, CDR2 YFSETQ, per germline. CDR3 sequence reads: CASSLELGDTEAFF. For the CDR3, the DNA is TGCGCCAGCAGCTTGGAATTAGGGGACACTGAAGCTTTCTTT.

The rearrangement uses TRBV28 and TRBJ1-5, with TRBD1 identical over 8 bases. V lost 8 bases to trimming and J lost 8 bases; unmatched junction nucleotides: 11. Germline V lookup: CDR1 MDHEN, CDR2 SYDVKM. The CDR3 contains 14 residues. CDR3: CASYLRGRSEPQHF. CDR3 sequence (DNA): TGTGCCAGCTACCTCAGGGGGCGAAGTGAGCCCCAGCATTTT.

V usage is TRBV27 and J usage is TRBJ2-3; D is unresolved. Germline CDR1 MNHEY, CDR2 SMNVEV (reference sequence). The CDR3 is made up of 14 amino acids. V gave up 1 base and J gave up 5 bases, with 10 bases separating them. CDR3 loop: CASSLFARGDTQYF. The DNA for the CDR3 is TGTGCCAGCAGTTTATTCGCCCGAGGAGATACGCAGTATTTT.

The genes are TRBV6-5 and TRBJ1-5; the match to TRBD1 covers 9 bases. This CDR3 is 14 amino acids long. V was pared by 4 bases and J by 5 bases, with 3 bases of the junction left unmatched. CDR1 and CDR2 from the germline V gene are MNHEY and SVGAGI. Written as DNA, the CDR3 is TGTGCCAGCAGTTCCCGACAGGGGGATCAGCCCCAGCATTTT. It is translated as CASSSRQGDQPQHF.

The V and J genes are TRBV30 and TRBJ1-6, with TRBD1 as a possible D gene (6 bases). Trimming removed 8 bases from V and 7 bases from J, with 24 bases in between. Germline-derived CDR1 and CDR2 are GTSNPN and SVGIG (reference sequence). The CDR3 loop spans 16 amino acids. The CDR3 DNA reads TGTGCCGGCCATGGGGGCTCGCATTCGGGGAATTCACCCCTCCACTTT. It specifies CAGHGGSHSGNSPLHF. Full variable domain (remainder filled in from reference TRBV30 and TRBJ1-6): SQTIHQWPATLVQPVGSPLSLECTVEGTSNPNLYWYRQAAGRGLQLLFYSVGIGQISSEVPQNLSASRPQDRQFILSSKKLLLSDSGFYLCAGHGGSHSGNSPLHFGNGTRLTVT.